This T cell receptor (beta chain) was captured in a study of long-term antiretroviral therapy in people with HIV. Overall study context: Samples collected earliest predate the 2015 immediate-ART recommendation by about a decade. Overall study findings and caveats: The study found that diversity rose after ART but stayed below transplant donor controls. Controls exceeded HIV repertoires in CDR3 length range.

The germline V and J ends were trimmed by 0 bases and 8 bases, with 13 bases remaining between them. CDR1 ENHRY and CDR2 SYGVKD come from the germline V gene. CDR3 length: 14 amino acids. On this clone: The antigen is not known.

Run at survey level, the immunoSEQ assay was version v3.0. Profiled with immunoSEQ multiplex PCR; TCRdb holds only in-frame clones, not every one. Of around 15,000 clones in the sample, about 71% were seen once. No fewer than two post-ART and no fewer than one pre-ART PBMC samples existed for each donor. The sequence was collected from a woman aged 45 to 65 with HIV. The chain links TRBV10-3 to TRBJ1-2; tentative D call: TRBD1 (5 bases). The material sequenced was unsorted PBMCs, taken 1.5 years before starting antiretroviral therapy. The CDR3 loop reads CAISESIWGSGYTF. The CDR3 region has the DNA TGTGCCATCAGTGAGTCTATATGGGGGAGCGGCTACACCTTC.